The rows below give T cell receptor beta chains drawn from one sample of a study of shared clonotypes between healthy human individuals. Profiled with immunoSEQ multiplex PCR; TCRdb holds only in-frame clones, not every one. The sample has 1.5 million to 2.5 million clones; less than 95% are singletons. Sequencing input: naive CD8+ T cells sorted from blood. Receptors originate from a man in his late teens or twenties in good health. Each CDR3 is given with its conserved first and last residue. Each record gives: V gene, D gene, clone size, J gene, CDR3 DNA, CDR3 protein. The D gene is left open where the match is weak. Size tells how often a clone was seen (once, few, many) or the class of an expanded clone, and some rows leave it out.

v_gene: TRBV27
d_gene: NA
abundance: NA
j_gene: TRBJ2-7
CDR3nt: TGTGCCAGCAGTCTAGAGCAGTACTTC
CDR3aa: CASSLEQYF

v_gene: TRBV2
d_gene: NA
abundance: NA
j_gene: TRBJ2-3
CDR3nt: TGTGCCAGTACTAGCACCTCTAGCACAGATACGCAGTATTTT
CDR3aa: CASTSTSSTDTQYF

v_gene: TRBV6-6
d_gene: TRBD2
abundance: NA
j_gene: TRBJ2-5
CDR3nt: TGTGCCAGCACCTTGGCGGGAGGGCCTATGGAGACCCAGTACTTC
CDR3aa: CASTLAGGPMETQYF

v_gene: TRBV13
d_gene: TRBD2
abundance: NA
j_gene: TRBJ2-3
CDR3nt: TGTGCCAGCAGCCGGACTAGCGGGGTTAGTGATACGCAGTATTTT
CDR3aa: CASSRTSGVSDTQYF

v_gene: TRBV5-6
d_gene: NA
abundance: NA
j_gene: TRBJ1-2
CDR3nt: TGTGCCAGCAGCTTGATGGGAGGGAGTTTTGGCTACACCTTC
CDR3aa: CASSLMGGSFGYTF

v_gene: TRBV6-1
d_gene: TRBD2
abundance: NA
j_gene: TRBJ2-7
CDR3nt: TGTGCCAGCAGTGAAGGGCTAGCGGGAGGGTACGAGCAGTACTTC
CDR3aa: CASSEGLAGGYEQYF

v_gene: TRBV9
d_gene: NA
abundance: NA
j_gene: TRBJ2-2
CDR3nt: TGTGCCAGCAGTCCCCCTCGGGTAGCCGGGGAGCTGTTTTTT
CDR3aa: CASSPPRVAGELFF

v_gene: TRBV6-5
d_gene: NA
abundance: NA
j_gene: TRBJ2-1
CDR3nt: TGTGCCAGCAGTTACACAGAGGTTTCCTACAATGAGCAGTTCTTC
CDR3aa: CASSYTEVSYNEQFF

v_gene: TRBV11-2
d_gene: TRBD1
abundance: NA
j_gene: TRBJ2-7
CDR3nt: TGTGCCAGCAGCGGTTACGGGACAGGGGGCTTCGAGCAGTACTTC
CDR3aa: CASSGYGTGGFEQYF

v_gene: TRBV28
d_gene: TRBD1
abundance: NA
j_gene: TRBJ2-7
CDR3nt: TGTGCCAGCAGCCTACAGGGGACCCTTTACGAGCAGTACTTC
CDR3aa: CASSLQGTLYEQYF

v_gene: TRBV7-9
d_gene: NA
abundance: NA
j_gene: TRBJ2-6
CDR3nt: TGTGCCAGCAGCTTACCAGGGGGGAACTCTGGGGCCAACGTCCTGACTTTC
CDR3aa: CASSLPGGNSGANVLTF

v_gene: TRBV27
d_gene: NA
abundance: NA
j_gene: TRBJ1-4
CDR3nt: TGTGCCAGCAGGACCGGGACCTCCTTCCATGAAAAACTGTTTTTT
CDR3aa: CASRTGTSFHEKLFF

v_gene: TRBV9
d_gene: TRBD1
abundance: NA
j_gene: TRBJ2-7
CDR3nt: TGTGCCAGCAGCGTAGGTCTACCATGGGACAGCCTATACGAGCAGTACTTC
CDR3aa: CASSVGLPWDSLYEQYF

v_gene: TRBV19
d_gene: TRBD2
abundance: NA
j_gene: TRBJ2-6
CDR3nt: TGTGCCAGTGGGCTAGCGGTGGGGGCCAACGTCCTGACTTTC
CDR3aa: CASGLAVGANVLTF

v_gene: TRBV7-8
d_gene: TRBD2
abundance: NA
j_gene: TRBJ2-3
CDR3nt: TGTGCCAGCAGCCCGAAACTAGCGGGAGGTGGTACAGATACGCAGTATTTT
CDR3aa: CASSPKLAGGGTDTQYF

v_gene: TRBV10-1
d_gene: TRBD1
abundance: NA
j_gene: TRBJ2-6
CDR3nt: TGCGCCAGCAGAGGTAGACAGGGCTCCTCTGGGGCCAACGTCCTGACTTTC
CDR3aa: CASRGRQGSSGANVLTF

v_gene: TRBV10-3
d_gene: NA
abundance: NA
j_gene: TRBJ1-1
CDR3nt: TGTGCCATCAGTGAGTCGGCTGAAGCTTTCTTT
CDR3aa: CAISESAEAFF

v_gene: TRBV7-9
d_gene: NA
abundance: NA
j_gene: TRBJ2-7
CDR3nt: TGTGCCAGCAGCTTTCAAGAAACCCTGGGTGAGCAGTACTTC
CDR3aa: CASSFQETLGEQYF

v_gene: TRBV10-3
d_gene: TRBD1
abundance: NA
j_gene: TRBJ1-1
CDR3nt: TGTGCCATCAGAGGGACAGGGGGCGCATGGACTGAAGCTTTCTTT
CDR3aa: CAIRGTGGAWTEAFF

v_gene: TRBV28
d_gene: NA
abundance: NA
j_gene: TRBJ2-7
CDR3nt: TGTGCCAGCAGAGACCCGAGCTGGTCCTACGAGCAGTACTTC
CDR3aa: CASRDPSWSYEQYF

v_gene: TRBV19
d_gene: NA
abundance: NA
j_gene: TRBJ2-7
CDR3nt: TGTGCCAGTAGTTATACAGCGATCTCCTACGAGCAGTACTTC
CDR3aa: CASSYTAISYEQYF

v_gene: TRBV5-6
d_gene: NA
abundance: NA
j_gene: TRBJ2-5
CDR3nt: TGTGCCAGCAGCGATACAGGGAGGGAGACCCAGTACTTC
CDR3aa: CASSDTGRETQYF

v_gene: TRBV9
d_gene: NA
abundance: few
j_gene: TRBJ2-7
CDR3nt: TGTGCCAGCAGCGTAGCGGACAGCTACGAGCAGTACTTC
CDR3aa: CASSVADSYEQYF

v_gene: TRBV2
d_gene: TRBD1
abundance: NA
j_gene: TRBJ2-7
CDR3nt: TGTGCCAGCAGTGACGGACAGGGGATGAACGAGCAGTACTTC
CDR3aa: CASSDGQGMNEQYF

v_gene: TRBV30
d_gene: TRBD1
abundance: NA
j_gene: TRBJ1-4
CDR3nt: TGTGCCTGGAGTGTCAGGGGGCCGGATGAAAAACTGTTTTTT
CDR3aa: CAWSVRGPDEKLFF

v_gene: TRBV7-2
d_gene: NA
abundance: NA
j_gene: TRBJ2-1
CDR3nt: TGTGCCAGCTCCCGCTTGGGTTCCTACAATGAGCAGTTCTTC
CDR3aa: CASSRLGSYNEQFF

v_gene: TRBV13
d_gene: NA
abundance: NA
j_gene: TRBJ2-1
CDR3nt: TGTGCCAGCAGCCCCACGGGAGAGAGAAACAATGAGCAGTTCTTC
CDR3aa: CASSPTGERNNEQFF

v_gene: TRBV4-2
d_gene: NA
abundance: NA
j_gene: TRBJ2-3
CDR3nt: TGTGCCAGCAGCCAAGGAGTCGGGGGAGATACGCAGTATTTT
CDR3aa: CASSQGVGGDTQYF

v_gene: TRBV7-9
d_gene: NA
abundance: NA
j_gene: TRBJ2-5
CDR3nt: TGTGCCAGCAGCTCTTCCCAAGGGTGGGACCAAGAGACCCAGTACTTC
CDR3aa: CASSSSQGWDQETQYF

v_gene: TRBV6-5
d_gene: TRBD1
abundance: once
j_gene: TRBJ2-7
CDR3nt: TGTGCCAGCAGCACCCGGCAGGGGGACCTAAGGCAGTACTTC
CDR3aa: CASSTRQGDLRQYF

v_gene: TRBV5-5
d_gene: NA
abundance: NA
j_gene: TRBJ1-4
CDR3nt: TGTGCCAGCAGCTGGGGGGCAACTAATGAAAAACTGTTTTTT
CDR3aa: CASSWGATNEKLFF

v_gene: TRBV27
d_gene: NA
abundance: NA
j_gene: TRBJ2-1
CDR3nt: TGTGCCAGCAGTCCGGGGCTAGACATCAGTGAGCAGTTCTTC
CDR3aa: CASSPGLDISEQFF

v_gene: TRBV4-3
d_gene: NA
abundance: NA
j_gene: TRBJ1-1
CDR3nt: TGCGCCAGCAGCTCGGGGGTGGAGCGAGTGGACACTGAAGCTTTCTTT
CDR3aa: CASSSGVERVDTEAFF

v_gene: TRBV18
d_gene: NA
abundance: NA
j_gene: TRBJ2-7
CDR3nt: TGTGCCAGCTCACCGGTAGGCGGTTCCTACGAGCAGTACTTC
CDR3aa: CASSPVGGSYEQYF

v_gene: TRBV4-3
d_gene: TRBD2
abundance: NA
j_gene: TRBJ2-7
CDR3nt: TGCGCCAGCAGCCAAGAAGGCCCTGGCAGGGAGGGCTACGAGCAGTACTTC
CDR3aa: CASSQEGPGREGYEQYF

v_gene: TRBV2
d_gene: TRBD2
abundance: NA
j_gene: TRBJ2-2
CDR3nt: TGTGCCAGCAGTGCTTGGATAGGTAGCGGGGGGAACACCGGGGAGCTGTTTTTT
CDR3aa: CASSAWIGSGGNTGELFF

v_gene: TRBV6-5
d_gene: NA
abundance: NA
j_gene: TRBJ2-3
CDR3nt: TGTGCCAGCAGTTCAGGGGTCTACACAGATACGCAGTATTTT
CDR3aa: CASSSGVYTDTQYF

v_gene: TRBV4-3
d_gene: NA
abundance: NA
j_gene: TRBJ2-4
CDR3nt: TGCGCCAGCAGCCGGGGGCGTGAGAACATTCAGTACTTC
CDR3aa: CASSRGRENIQYF

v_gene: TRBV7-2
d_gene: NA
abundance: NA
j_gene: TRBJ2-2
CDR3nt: TGTGCCAGCCAAGTCCTAGCGACCGGGGAGCTGTTTTTT
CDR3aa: CASQVLATGELFF